This T cell receptor beta chain is from a study of T cells after yellow fever vaccination. Overall study: Fractions low in cell number were prepared with SMART-Seq v4 Ultra Low Input.

5'RACE template switching generated TCR cDNA, adding a universal primer site and UMIs. MiXCR, applied by TCRdb to the 5' RACE reads, yields one record per CDR3 protein. This repertoire shows some 300,000 distinct CDR3 sequences, approximately 10% found once; its top ten account for around 3.3%. This CDR3 contains 15 residues. V was pared by 3 bases and J by 1 base, with 12 bases between. Germline V gene sequence: CDR1 KGHSH, CDR2 LQKENI. With regard to this clonotype: Its matching antigen is unknown.

Study outcomes and limitations: Though it reached lower strength, the secondary response hit its peak faster, day 5 versus 15.

The sequence came from a man aged 18 to 29 who received the YFV17D yellow fever vaccine. Specimen: CD4+ T cells sorted from PBMCs, collected 5 days after the yellow fever booster vaccination. The rearrangement uses TRBV18 and TRBJ1-2; D is unresolved. The CDR3 sequence is CASSPPSRDNYGYTF. As DNA, the CDR3 is TGTGCCAGCTCACCCCCAAGTCGGGATAACTATGGCTACACCTTC.